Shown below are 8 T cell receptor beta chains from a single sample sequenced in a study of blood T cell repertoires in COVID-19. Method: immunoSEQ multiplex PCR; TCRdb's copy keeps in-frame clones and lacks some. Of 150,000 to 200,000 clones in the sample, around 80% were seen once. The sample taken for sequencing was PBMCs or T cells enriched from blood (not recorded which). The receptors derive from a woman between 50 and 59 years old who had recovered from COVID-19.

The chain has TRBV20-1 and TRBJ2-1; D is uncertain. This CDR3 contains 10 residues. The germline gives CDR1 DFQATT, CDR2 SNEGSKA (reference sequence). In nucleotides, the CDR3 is TGCAGCCCCGTCAGCAATGAGCAGTTCTTC. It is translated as CSPVSNEQFF.

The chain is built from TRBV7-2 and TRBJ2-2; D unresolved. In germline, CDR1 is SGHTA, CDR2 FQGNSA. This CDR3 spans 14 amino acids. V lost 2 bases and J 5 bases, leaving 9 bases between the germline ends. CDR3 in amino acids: CASSLKRLTGELFF. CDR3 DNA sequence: TGTGCCAGCAGCTTAAAGAGGCTAACCGGGGAGCTGTTTTTT.

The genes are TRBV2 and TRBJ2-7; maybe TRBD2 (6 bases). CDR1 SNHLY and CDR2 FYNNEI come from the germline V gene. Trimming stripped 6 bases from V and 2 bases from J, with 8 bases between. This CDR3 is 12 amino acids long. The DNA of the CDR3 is TGTGCCAGCAGGGAGGGCACCTACGAGCAGTACTTC. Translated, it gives CASREGTYEQYF.

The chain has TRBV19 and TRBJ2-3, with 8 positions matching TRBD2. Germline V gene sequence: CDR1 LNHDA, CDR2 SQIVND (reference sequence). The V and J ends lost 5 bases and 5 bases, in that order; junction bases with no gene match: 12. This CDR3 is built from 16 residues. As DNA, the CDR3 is TGTGCCAGTAGTTTGGGACTAGGCCTCAGTGGAGATACGCAGTATTTT. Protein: CASSLGLGLSGDTQYF.

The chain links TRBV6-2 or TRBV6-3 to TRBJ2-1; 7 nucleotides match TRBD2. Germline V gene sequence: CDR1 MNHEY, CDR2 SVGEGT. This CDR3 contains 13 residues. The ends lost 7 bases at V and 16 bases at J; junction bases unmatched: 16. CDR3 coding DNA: TGTGCCAGCACCCCTAACGGGCGACTAGCAATATTCTTC. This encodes CASTPNGRLAIFF.

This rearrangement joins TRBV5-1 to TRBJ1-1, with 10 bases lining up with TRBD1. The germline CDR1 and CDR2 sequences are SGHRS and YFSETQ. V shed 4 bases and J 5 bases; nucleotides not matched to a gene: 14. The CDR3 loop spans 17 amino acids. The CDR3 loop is CASSGNRDRGRRTEAFF. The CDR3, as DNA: TGCGCCAGCAGCGGAAACCGGGACAGGGGTCGGAGAACTGAAGCTTTCTTT.

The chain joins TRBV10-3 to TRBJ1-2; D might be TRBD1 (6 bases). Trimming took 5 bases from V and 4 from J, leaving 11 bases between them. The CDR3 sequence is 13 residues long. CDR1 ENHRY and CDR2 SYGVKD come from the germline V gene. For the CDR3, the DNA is TGTGCCATCAGTCTAACCAGGGGCTATGGCTACACCTTC. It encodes CAISLTRGYGYTF.

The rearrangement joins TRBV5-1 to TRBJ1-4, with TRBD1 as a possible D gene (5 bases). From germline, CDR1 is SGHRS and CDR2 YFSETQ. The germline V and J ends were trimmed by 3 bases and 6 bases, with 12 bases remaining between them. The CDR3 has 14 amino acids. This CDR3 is CASSSDWGDEKLFF. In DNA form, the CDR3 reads TGCGCCAGCAGCTCCGACTGGGGGGATGAAAAACTGTTTTTT. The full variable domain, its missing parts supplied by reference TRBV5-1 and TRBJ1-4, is KAGVTQTPRYLIKTRGQQVTLSCSPISGHRSVSWYQQTPGQGLQFLFEYFSETQRNKGNFPGRFSGRQFSNSRSEMNVSTLELGDSALYLCASSSDWGDEKLFFGSGTQLSVL.